Listed below are T cell receptor beta chains from one sample, sequenced in a study of T cells after yellow fever vaccination. TCRdb reprocessed the 5' RACE reads via MiXCR and lists one record per CDR3 protein. The repertoire includes about 58,000 distinct CDR3 sequences, about 6.6% of them detected once, and roughly two fifths sits in the top ten. This material consisted of CD8+ T cells sorted from PBMCs, taken on the day of the first yellow fever vaccination. Receptor source: a man in his late teens or twenties who received the YFV17D yellow fever vaccine. The CDR3 runs from the conserved cysteine through the conserved F or W. D genes are given only for firm matches. Some rows have no size entry. The others give once, few or many, or a class for an expanded clone.

V gene: TRBV6-1; D gene: NA; J gene: TRBJ1-1; clone size: many; CDR3 DNA: TGTGCCAGCAGTCCTGTGACAACCTTGAACACTGAAGCTTTCTTT; CDR3 protein: CASSPVTTLNTEAFF
V gene: TRBV7-9; D gene: NA; J gene: TRBJ2-3; clone size: few; CDR3 DNA: TGTGCCAGCAGCTCCACCGTCGGTGCCCCGAGCACAGATACGCAGTATTTT; CDR3 protein: CASSSTVGAPSTDTQYF
V gene: TRBV7-9; D gene: NA; J gene: TRBJ2-7; clone size: NA; CDR3 DNA: TGTGCCAGCAGCTTACCGAAAGACTACGAGCAGTACTTC; CDR3 protein: CASSLPKDYEQYF
V gene: TRBV12-3/TRBV12-4; D gene: NA; J gene: TRBJ2-7; clone size: many; CDR3 DNA: TGTGCCAGCAGTCCCAGACAGTACGAGCAGTACTTC; CDR3 protein: CASSPRQYEQYF
V gene: TRBV12-3/TRBV12-4; D gene: TRBD2; J gene: TRBJ2-5; clone size: many; CDR3 DNA: TGTGCCAGCACCTTAGCGGGGGGAAAAGAGACCCAGTACTTC; CDR3 protein: CASTLAGGKETQYF
V gene: TRBV12-5; D gene: TRBD1; J gene: TRBJ1-2; clone size: few; CDR3 DNA: TGTGCTAGTGGTTTCATAATACAGGGGCAAGCCAACTATGGCTACACCTTC; CDR3 protein: CASGFIIQGQANYGYTF
V gene: TRBV7-9; D gene: NA; J gene: TRBJ1-4; clone size: many; CDR3 DNA: TGTGCCAGCAGCTTTAGAGGAGGAAACGAAAAACTGTTTTTT; CDR3 protein: CASSFRGGNEKLFF
V gene: TRBV6-5; D gene: NA; J gene: TRBJ1-6; clone size: few; CDR3 DNA: TGTGCCAGCAGTTACGGGGCTGCAGGGGAAGGTTCACCCCTCCACTTT; CDR3 protein: CASSYGAAGEGSPLHF
V gene: TRBV15; D gene: NA; J gene: TRBJ2-6; clone size: NA; CDR3 DNA: TGTGCCACCAGCAGGGGGCCAAGTCCAAACTCTTTACAGTATGTCGGGGCCAACGTCCTGACTTTC; CDR3 protein: CATSRGPSPNSLQYVGANVLTF
V gene: TRBV20-1; D gene: NA; J gene: TRBJ2-5; clone size: few; CDR3 DNA: TGCAGTGCTTTCTCGTCGAAGACCCAGTACTTC; CDR3 protein: CSAFSSKTQYF
V gene: TRBV11-2; D gene: NA; J gene: TRBJ2-3; clone size: many; CDR3 DNA: TGTGCCAGCAGCTTCGGACAATTCACAGATACGCAGTATTTT; CDR3 protein: CASSFGQFTDTQYF
V gene: TRBV2; D gene: TRBD1; J gene: TRBJ2-2; clone size: few; CDR3 DNA: TGTGCCAGCAGTGAAGGGACAGGTTATCCCGGGGAGCTGTTTTTT; CDR3 protein: CASSEGTGYPGELFF
V gene: TRBV20-1; D gene: TRBD1; J gene: TRBJ2-2; clone size: few; CDR3 DNA: TGCAGTGCTGAAACAGGGGAGAAGGCCGGGGAGCTGTTTTTT; CDR3 protein: CSAETGEKAGELFF
V gene: TRBV7-8; D gene: TRBD2; J gene: TRBJ2-2; clone size: NA; CDR3 DNA: TGTGCCAGCAGCCATTTTGGGAAGAGCGGGGTTCTCACCGGGGAGCTGTTTTTT; CDR3 protein: CASSHFGKSGVLTGELFF
V gene: TRBV20-1; D gene: TRBD2; J gene: TRBJ2-1; clone size: medium-sized; CDR3 DNA: TGCAGTGCTACCATAGCGGGGGGGAACAACAATGAGCAGTTCTTC; CDR3 protein: CSATIAGGNNNEQFF
V gene: TRBV19; D gene: NA; J gene: TRBJ1-1; clone size: NA; CDR3 DNA: TGTGCCACAAGACGGTTCACTGAAGCTTTCTTT; CDR3 protein: CATRRFTEAFF
V gene: TRBV7-6; D gene: TRBD2; J gene: TRBJ2-3; clone size: many; CDR3 DNA: TGTGCCAGCAGCTTAGAACCGGGGGGGCCAGATACGCAGTATTTT; CDR3 protein: CASSLEPGGPDTQYF
V gene: TRBV11-2; D gene: NA; J gene: TRBJ2-3; clone size: few; CDR3 DNA: TGTGCCAGCAGCTTATTAGGGCAAGATACGCAGTATTTT; CDR3 protein: CASSLLGQDTQYF
V gene: TRBV5-8; D gene: NA; J gene: TRBJ1-1; clone size: NA; CDR3 DNA: TGTGCCAGCAGAGTCGGGCTGAACACTGAAGCTTTCTTT; CDR3 protein: CASRVGLNTEAFF
V gene: TRBV7-9; D gene: TRBD2; J gene: TRBJ2-3; clone size: NA; CDR3 DNA: TGTGCCAGCAGCTTAGCGGTAGCGGGCGATAGCACAGATACGCAGTATTTT; CDR3 protein: CASSLAVAGDSTDTQYF
V gene: TRBV25-1; D gene: NA; J gene: TRBJ1-2; clone size: few; CDR3 DNA: TGTGCCAGCAGTGATTTCCGGGATAACTATGGCTACACCTTC; CDR3 protein: CASSDFRDNYGYTF
V gene: TRBV6-5; D gene: NA; J gene: TRBJ1-3; clone size: many; CDR3 DNA: TGTGCCAGCAGTAGGGAAGGCCCTGGAAACACCATATATTTT; CDR3 protein: CASSREGPGNTIYF